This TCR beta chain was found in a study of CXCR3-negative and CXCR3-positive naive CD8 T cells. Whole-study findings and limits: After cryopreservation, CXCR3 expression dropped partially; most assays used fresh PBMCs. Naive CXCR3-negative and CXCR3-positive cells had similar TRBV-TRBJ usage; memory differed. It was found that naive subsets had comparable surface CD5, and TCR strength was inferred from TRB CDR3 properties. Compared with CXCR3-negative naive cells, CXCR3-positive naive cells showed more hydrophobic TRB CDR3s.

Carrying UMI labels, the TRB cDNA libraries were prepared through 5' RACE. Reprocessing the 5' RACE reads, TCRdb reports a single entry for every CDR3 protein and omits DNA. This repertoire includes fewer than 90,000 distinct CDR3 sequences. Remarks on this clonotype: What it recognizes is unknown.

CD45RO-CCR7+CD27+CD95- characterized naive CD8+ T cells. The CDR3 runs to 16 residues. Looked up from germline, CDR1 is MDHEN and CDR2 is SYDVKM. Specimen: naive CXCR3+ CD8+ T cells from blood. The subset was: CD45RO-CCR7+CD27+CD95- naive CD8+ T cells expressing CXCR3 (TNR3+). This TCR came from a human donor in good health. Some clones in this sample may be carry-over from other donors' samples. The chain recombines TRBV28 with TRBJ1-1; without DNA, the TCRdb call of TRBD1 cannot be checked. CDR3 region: CASILPLTGGFSEAFF.